A selection of T cell receptor beta chains follows, all from one sample in a study of cytomegalovirus exposure and HLA in healthy donors. Sequencing used immunoSEQ multiplex PCR; TCRdb keeps in-frame clones, though not all of them. This sample has 90,000 to 140,000 clones; around 78% occur once, and the top ten carry about 6%. The specimen was PBMCs. The source of these receptors is a male donor in good health and CMV-seronegative. Both conserved end residues are trimmed from each CDR3. Each record gives: clone size, V gene, CDR3 length, CDR3 protein. Size is stated for part of the rows, as once, few or many counts, or as a class when the clone is expanded.

.	TRBV5-1	15	ASSRDRSRSGANVLT
.	TRBV6-1	10	ASRRDYNEQF
.	TRBV5-4	14	ASSLSGGTGREKLF
.	TRBV28	15	ASSLGVLAASSYEQY
.	TRBV28	11	ASSSPRVGGYT
.	TRBV6-5	14	ASSFLPGQEGYEQY
many	TRBV5-1	12	ASSLDRGGEKLF
.	TRBV6-5	12	ASSLRAPNYGYT
.	TRBV27	13	ASKPPGAANEKLF
.	TRBV6-5	11	ASSWAEGNEQF
.	TRBV11-2	15	ASSLGFSGTSSYEQY
.	TRBV11-2	12	ALSTSANTGELF
few	TRBV6-1	13	ASTLRDSARGEQY
.	TRBV5-1	13	ASSPTGQGNQPQH
.	TRBV4-1	13	ASTLSFKDNSPLH
.	TRBV2	12	ASSRTRNTGELF
.	TRBV18	13	ASSLMAFSYNEQF
.	TRBV5-4	13	ASSSDSLSYNEQF
.	TRBV7-8	15	ASSAPGGGRRNSPLH
.	TRBV19	15	ASSIWTGVMSNQPQH
.	TRBV19	13	ASSPTSGTTYEQH
.	TRBV4-3	15	ASSQDWGTSHTGELF
.	TRBV7-6	12	ASSLDARKYEQY
.	TRBV30	13	AWTQAGGVNQPQH
.	TRBV18	13	ASSPEGQGREKLF
.	TRBV5-1	12	ASSLAGIGETQY
few	TRBV7-8	11	ASSLGEKETQY
.	TRBV4-1	13	ASSLGTGMNTEAF
.	TRBV6-5	13	ASRGAGGNTDTQY
.	TRBV27	16	ASRKGQANSFKQETQY
.	TRBV2	13	ASTKGTASTDTQY
few	TRBV11-2	13	ASSQSTGQIGGYT